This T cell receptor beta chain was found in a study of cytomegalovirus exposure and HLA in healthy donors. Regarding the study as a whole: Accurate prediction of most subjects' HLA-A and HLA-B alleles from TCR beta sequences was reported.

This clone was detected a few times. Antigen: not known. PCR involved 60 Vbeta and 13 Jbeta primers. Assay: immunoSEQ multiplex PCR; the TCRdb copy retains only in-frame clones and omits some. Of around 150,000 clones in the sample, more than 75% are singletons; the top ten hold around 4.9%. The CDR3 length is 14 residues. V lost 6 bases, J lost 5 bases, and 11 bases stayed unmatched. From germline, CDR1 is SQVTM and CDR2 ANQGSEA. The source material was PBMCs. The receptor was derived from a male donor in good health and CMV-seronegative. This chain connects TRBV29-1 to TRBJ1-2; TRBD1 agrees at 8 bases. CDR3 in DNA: TGCAGCGTCGACGAAAGAGACAGGGGATATGGCTACACCTTC. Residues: CSVDERDRGYGYTF.